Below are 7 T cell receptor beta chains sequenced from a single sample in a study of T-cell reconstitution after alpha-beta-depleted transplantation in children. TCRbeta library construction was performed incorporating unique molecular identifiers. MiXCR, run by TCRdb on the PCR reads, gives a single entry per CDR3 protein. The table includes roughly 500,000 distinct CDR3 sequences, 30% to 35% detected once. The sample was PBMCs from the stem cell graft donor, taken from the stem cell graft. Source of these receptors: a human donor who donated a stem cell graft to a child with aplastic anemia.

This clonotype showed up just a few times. The DNA for the CDR3 is TGTGCCAGCAGCGGACGGGACAGACTCTCTGGAAACACCATATATTTT. As protein: CASSGRDRLSGNTIYF. This rearrangement joins TRBV7-2 to TRBJ1-3; 7 bases agree with TRBD1. Trimming removed 5 bases from V and 0 bases from J; junction bases left unmatched: 7. Germline CDR1 is SGHTA and CDR2 is FQGNSA. The CDR3 has 16 amino acids.

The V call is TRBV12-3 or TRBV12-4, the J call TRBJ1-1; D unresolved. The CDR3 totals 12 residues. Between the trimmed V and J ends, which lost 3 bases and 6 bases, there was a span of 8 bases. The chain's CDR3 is CASSFSSAEAFF. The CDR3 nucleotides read TGTGCCAGCAGTTTTTCTTCCGCTGAAGCTTTCTTT.

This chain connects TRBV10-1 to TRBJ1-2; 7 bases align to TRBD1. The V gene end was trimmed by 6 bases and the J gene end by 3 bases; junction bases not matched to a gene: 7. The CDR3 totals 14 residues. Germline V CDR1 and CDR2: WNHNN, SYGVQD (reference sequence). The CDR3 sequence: CASRTGTIDYGYTF. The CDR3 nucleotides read TGCGCCAGCAGGACAGGGACAATCGACTATGGCTACACCTTC.

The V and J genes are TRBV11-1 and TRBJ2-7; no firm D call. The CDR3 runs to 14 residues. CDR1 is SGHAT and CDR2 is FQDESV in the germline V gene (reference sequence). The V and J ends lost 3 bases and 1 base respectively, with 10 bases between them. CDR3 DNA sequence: TGTGCCAGCAGCTTGGAGACTCTATCCTACGAGCAGTACTTC. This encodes CASSLETLSYEQYF.

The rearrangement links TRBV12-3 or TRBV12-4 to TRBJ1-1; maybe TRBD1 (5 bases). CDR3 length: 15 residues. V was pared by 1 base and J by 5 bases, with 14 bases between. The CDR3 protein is CASSLVGREETEAFF. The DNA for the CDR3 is TGTGCCAGCAGTTTAGTTGGCAGGGAGGAGACTGAAGCTTTCTTT.

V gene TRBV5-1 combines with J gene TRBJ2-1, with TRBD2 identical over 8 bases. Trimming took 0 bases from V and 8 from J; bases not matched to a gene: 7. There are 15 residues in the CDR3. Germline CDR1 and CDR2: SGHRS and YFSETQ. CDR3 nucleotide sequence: TGCGCCAGCAGCTTGGCCGCAGCGGGAGTTGATGAGCAGTTCTTC. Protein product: CASSLAAAGVDEQFF.

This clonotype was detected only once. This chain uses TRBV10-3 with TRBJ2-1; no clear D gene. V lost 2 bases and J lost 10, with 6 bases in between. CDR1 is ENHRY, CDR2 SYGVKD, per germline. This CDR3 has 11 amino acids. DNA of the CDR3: TGTGCCATCAGTGAGGGAAAGGAGCAGTTCTTC. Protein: CAISEGKEQFF.